Here is one T cell receptor (beta chain) with its context. Looked up from germline, CDR1 is SGHNT and CDR2 is YYREEE (reference sequence). Losses at the gene ends were 1 base for V and 7 bases for J; bases not matched to a gene: 6. This CDR3 is 15 amino acids long. The table came from immunoSEQ multiplex PCR; TCRdb's copy has only in-frame clones and leaves some out. This table has around 180,000 clones, more than 75% appearing once. These data are taken from a study of cytomegalovirus exposure and HLA in healthy donors. The sample taken for sequencing was PBMCs. The V gene is TRBV5-4, the J gene TRBJ2-7; 12 positions agree with TRBD1. The TCR was taken from a woman under 30 in good health and CMV-seronegative. Here the CDR3 reads CASSLTGTGGQEQYF. In DNA form, the CDR3 reads TGTGCCAGCAGCTTGACCGGGACAGGGGGCCAGGAGCAGTACTTC.